This entry is about one TCR beta chain. Its antigen is still unknown. This sample was taken from a study of T cells in Graves' hyperthyroidism and ophthalmopathy. Study outcomes and limitations: A median roughly 6.6 months before onset, the model predicted ophthalmopathy. Blood shared most expanded thyroid clonotypes above 0.001.

Diagnoses were made from clinical symptoms, serum measures (thyroxine and TRAb), thyroid ultrasound and orbital computed tomography. This CDR3 has 13 residues. Trimming left V 5 bases short and J 1 base short, with 11 bases between. The germline V gene has CDR1 DFQATT and CDR2 SNEGSKA (reference sequence). Regions amplified from RNA transcripts were the TCR beta CDR3 regions. When the TCR CDR3 underwent first-round RT-PCR, the HTBI primer set was used. Using its own MiXCR run on the multiplex PCR reads, TCRdb lists one record per CDR3 protein. The sample includes hundreds of thousands of distinct CDR3 sequences, about 15% of them seen just once.

This clonotype was sampled from a young woman with Graves' hyperthyroidism that later progressed to Graves' ophthalmopathy. The specimen sequenced was blood. This chain uses TRBV20-1 with TRBJ1-1, with D possibly matching TRBD1 (6 bases). The CDR3 DNA reads as TGCAGTGCTCCCGGGACAACGAACACTGAAGCTTTCTTT. This gives the protein CSAPGTTNTEAFF.